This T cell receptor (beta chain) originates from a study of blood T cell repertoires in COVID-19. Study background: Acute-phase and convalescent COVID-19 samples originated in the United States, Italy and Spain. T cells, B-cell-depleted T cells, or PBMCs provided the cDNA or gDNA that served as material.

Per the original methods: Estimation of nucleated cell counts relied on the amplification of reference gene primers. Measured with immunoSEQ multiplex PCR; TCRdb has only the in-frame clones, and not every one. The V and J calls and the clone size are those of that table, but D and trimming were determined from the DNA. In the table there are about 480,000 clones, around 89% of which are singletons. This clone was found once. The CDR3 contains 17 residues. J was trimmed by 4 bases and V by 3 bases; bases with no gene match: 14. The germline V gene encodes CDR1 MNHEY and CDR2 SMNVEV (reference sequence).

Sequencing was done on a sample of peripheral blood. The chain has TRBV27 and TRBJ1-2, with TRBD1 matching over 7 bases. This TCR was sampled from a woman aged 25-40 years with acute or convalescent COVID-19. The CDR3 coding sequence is TGTGCCAGCAGTTTTTCGCAACAGGGGAGTATTAGCTATGGCTACACCTTC. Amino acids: CASSFSQQGSISYGYTF.